The source of this T cell receptor beta chain is a study of T cells after yellow fever vaccination. Points from the study as a whole: Almost all vaccine-responding clonotypes could not be detected on day 0 in sorted memory subsets.

Each CDR3 protein gets one entry after TCRdb re-called the 5' RACE reads with MiXCR. The table has some 49,000 distinct CDR3 sequences, 5.5% to 8% seen once. Germline CDR1 SGHTA, CDR2 FQGTGA. The CDR3 covers 16 residues. Trimming stripped 1 base from V and 4 bases from J, with 14 bases between. The chain uses TRBV7-3 and TRBJ2-1, with D uncertain. The material sequenced was PBMCs, either bulk or a sorted T-cell subset (CD4+, CD8+, memory, or dextramer-sorted; not recorded which), taken 45 days after the yellow fever booster vaccination. The receptor's source is a man aged 30-40 years who received the YFV17D yellow fever vaccine. CDR3 DNA: TGTGCCAGCAGCTTAATTCGTCCCGCGGATTACAATGAGCAGTTCTTC. As protein: CASSLIRPADYNEQFF.